This T cell receptor beta chain emerged from a study of blood T cell repertoires in COVID-19. Study in general: The United States, Italy and Spain supplied acute and convalescent COVID-19 samples. The analysed material was cDNA or gDNA that came from T cells, B-cell-depleted T cells, or PBMCs.

V lost 3 bases and J lost 5, with 11 bases in between. The CDR3 spans 14 residues. Germline loops: CDR1 SGHNT, CDR2 YYREEE (reference sequence). The Seattle patients, enrolled during active infection, were followed longitudinally. Per the study methods: Reference gene primers were amplified, and this amplification served to estimate nucleated cell counts. Profiling relied on immunoSEQ multiplex PCR, and the TCRdb table lists in-frame clones only, not all of them. V and J calls and clone size follow that table, whereas D and trimming were derived from the DNA. The table shows about 160,000 clones, with around nine tenths occurring only once.

This clonotype was sampled from a woman in her seventies with COVID-19, enrolled during active disease. The chain has TRBV5-4 and TRBJ1-4, with D perhaps TRBD1 (6 bases). The source material was peripheral blood. CDR3: CASSWGRTNEKLFF. CDR3 bases: TGTGCCAGCAGCTGGGGGCGAACGAATGAAAAACTGTTTTTT.